The 20 T cell receptor beta chains in this list originate from one sample, sequenced in a study of T cell responses to AZD1222 COVID-19 vaccine. The assay was immunoSEQ multiplex PCR, and TCRdb's table has in-frame clones only and misses some. Counted here are about 180,000 clones, over 75% occurring once; the ten biggest clones make up approximately 1.6%. The sequences come from peripheral blood, collected on day 0 of AZD1222 vaccination. These receptors were obtained from an adult in good health.

This chain connects TRBV10-1 to TRBJ1-6; no clear D. The CDR3 runs to 13 residues. The V and J ends lost 3 bases and 11 bases respectively, with 11 bases between them. From germline, CDR1 is WNHNN and CDR2 SYGVQD (reference sequence). CDR3 in DNA: TGCGCCAGCAGTGAATCGTCCGCGGCACCCCTCCACTTT. It specifies CASSESSAAPLHF.

A single count supports this clone. The chain carries TRBV28 and TRBJ1-1; the match to TRBD1 covers 8 bases. The CDR3 length is 14 residues. Losses at the gene ends were 6 bases for V and 1 base for J; bases not matched to a gene: 4. Germline CDR1 and CDR2: MDHEN and SYDVKM. The CDR3 reads CASSLDRGNTEAFF. As DNA, the CDR3 is TGTGCCAGCAGCCTAGACAGGGGGAACACTGAAGCTTTCTTT.

The chain uses TRBV6-2 or TRBV6-3 and TRBJ2-1, with TRBD2 as a possible D gene (6 bases). This CDR3 region has 13 residues. Trimming pared 5 bases from V and 5 bases from J, leaving 10 bases between. Germline assignment: CDR1 MNHEY and CDR2 SVGEGT. This chain's CDR3 is CASSPDYHNEQFF. CDR3 in DNA: TGTGCCAGCAGTCCGGACTACCACAATGAGCAGTTCTTC.

The V call is TRBV15, the J call TRBJ2-5; 8 nucleotides line up with TRBD2. CDR3 size: 19 residues. CDR1 is LNHNV and CDR2 is YYDKDF in the germline V gene (reference sequence). V was clipped by 0 bases and J by 4 bases; unmatched bases: 16. The CDR3 DNA reads as TGTGCCACCAGCAGAGATCCACGAGGACGGGGGGGCGTAGGAGAGACCCAGTACTTC. Translation gives CATSRDPRGRGGVGETQYF.

The chain couples TRBV11-2 to TRBJ1-2, with D possibly matching TRBD1 (5 bases). This CDR3 comprises 13 residues. V shed 5 bases and J shed 4 bases, with 11 bases lying between them. The V gene's germline CDR1 is SGHAT and CDR2 FQNNGV. The CDR3 spells CASSGRGVYGYTF. CDR3 DNA: TGTGCCAGCAGCGGGAGGGGCGTCTATGGCTACACCTTC.

This sequence joins TRBV6-5 and TRBJ2-7, with 9 positions matching TRBD1. Looked up from germline, CDR1 is MNHEY and CDR2 is SVGAGI. The CDR3 runs 15 residues. Trimming took 6 bases from V and 3 from J; bases not matched to a gene: 9. The DNA for the CDR3 is TGTGCCAGCAGATACCCGGGACAGGGCCTCTACGAGCAGTACTTC. It translates to CASRYPGQGLYEQYF.

This chain connects TRBV29-1 to TRBJ1-1, with D unclear. The CDR3 has 12 residues. Trimming cost V 0 bases and J 8 bases, with 10 bases left between them. Germline V lookup: CDR1 SQVTM, CDR2 ANQGSEA. The CDR3 nucleotides read TGCAGCGTTGAAGATCCGGTCCCCGAAGCTTTCTTT. This sequence encodes CSVEDPVPEAFF.

V and J are TRBV7-2 and TRBJ2-1; D is ambiguous. The germline V and J ends were trimmed by 1 base and 10 bases, with 11 bases remaining between them. CDR3 length equals 13 residues. Germline V gene sequence: CDR1 SGHTA, CDR2 FQGNSA. CDR3 region: CASSLGPEWEQFF. CDR3 DNA: TGTGCCAGCAGCTTAGGTCCAGAATGGGAGCAGTTCTTC.

The rearrangement joins TRBV4-1 to TRBJ2-2; unclear D gene. This CDR3 contains 15 residues. V was shortened by 4 bases and J by 0 bases, with 9 bases between the two germline ends. Germline V gene data show CDR1 as MGHRA and CDR2 as YSYEKL. CDR3 loop: CASSPRHTNTGELFF. The CDR3 DNA follows: TGCGCCAGCAGCCCTCGACATACGAACACCGGGGAGCTGTTTTTT.

This clone showed up just once. V gene TRBV29-1 combines with J gene TRBJ1-2, with a weak D call TRBD1 (6 bases). With 2 bases removed from V and 4 bases from J, the gap between germline ends came to 17 bases. Germline CDR1 SQVTM, CDR2 ANQGSEA. This CDR3 comprises 15 residues. The CDR3 sequence: CSVERQDRPIYGYTF. CDR3 coding DNA: TGCAGCGTTGAACGTCAAGACAGGCCGATCTATGGCTACACCTTC.

The chain uses TRBV29-1 and TRBJ2-7, with 7 positions matching TRBD1. The CDR3 consists of 12 residues. The J segment lost 5 bases and the V segment lost 4 bases, leaving 5 bases of the junction unmatched. CDR1 is SQVTM, CDR2 ANQGSEA, per germline. CDR3 nucleotides: TGCAGCGTTGTTTCAGGGGGTCACGAGCAGTACTTC. Its translation is CSVVSGGHEQYF.

V is TRBV7-9 and J is TRBJ2-3; no firm D call. The CDR3 covers 15 residues. Germline V gene data show CDR1 as SEHNR and CDR2 as FQNEAQ (reference sequence). Trimming pared 2 bases from V and 0 bases from J, leaving 9 bases between. The CDR3 is CASSLRTSSTDTQYF. For the CDR3, the DNA is TGTGCCAGCAGCTTACGGACGTCTAGCACAGATACGCAGTATTTT.

The chain has TRBV19 and TRBJ1-3; D is ambiguous. CDR1 and CDR2 from the germline V gene are LNHDA and SQIVND (reference sequence). The CDR3 is 14 residues long. V was trimmed by 4 bases and J by 0 bases, leaving 7 bases between them. The CDR3, as DNA: TGTGCCAGTAGTACAGGACCCTCTGGAAACACCATATATTTT. This encodes CASSTGPSGNTIYF.

The chain links TRBV4-1 to TRBJ2-2; no firm D call. Germline CDR1 and CDR2: MGHRA and YSYEKL. V was clipped by 3 bases and J by 3 bases, with 8 bases between them. The CDR3 extends over 14 amino acids. CDR3 nucleotides: TGCGCCAGCAGCCAGGGTAGGGACACCGGGGAGCTGTTTTTT. This sequence encodes CASSQGRDTGELFF.

The rearrangement uses TRBV27 and TRBJ2-1; 9 nucleotides line up with TRBD2. The J segment lost 8 bases and the V segment lost 3 bases, leaving 8 bases of the junction unmatched. CDR3 size: 15 residues. The V gene's germline CDR1 is MNHEY and CDR2 SMNVEV (reference sequence). The CDR3 loop is CASSFIAGETDEQFF. Written as DNA, the CDR3 is TGTGCCAGCAGTTTCATAGCGGGGGAAACGGATGAGCAGTTCTTC.

The gene calls are TRBV12-5 and TRBJ1-6; D is ambiguous. From germline, CDR1 is LGHNT and CDR2 FRNRAP. The CDR3 has 13 amino acids. V dropped 5 bases and J dropped 7 bases, with 9 bases sitting between them. The CDR3: CASGTDLNSPLHF. The CDR3 DNA sequence: TGTGCTAGTGGTACCGACTTGAATTCACCCCTCCACTTT.

The V gene is TRBV7-2, the J gene TRBJ1-1; 8 bases line up with TRBD1. The CDR3 length is 17 residues. Germline lookup yields CDR1 SGHTA and CDR2 FQGNSA. V gave up 2 bases and J gave up 2 bases; unmatched junction bases: 10. In DNA form, the CDR3 reads TGTGCCAGCAGCTTATCCCCCAGGACAGGGCTAAACACTGAAGCTTTCTTT. Residues: CASSLSPRTGLNTEAFF.

The chain employs TRBV4-2 and TRBJ1-1; no reliable D call. From germline, CDR1 is LGHNA and CDR2 YNFKEQ. With 0 bases removed from V and 0 bases from J, the gap between germline ends came to 8 bases. The CDR3 spans 15 residues. The CDR3 is CASSQERAVNTEAFF. CDR3 nucleotide sequence: TGTGCCAGCAGCCAAGAGCGGGCGGTGAACACTGAAGCTTTCTTT.

V and J are TRBV27 and TRBJ2-1, with D unclear. Germline CDR1 reads MNHEY; CDR2 reads SMNVEV (reference sequence). This CDR3 has 13 residues. V gave up 5 bases and J gave up 3 bases, with 8 bases separating them. The CDR3 here is CASSGPGYNEQFF. The CDR3 bases are TGTGCCAGCAGTGGACCCGGCTACAATGAGCAGTTCTTC.

V usage is TRBV6-2 or TRBV6-3 and J usage is TRBJ2-7; D may be TRBD1 (5 bases). CDR3 size: 12 residues. The V gene lost 6 bases and the J gene lost 8 bases, with 14 bases spanning the gap. Germline V gives CDR1 MNHEY, CDR2 SVGEGT. The CDR3 nucleotides are TGTGCCAGCAGCCTCGACAGTTTCCAGCAGTACTTC. This sequence encodes CASSLDSFQQYF.